The clone carrying this TCR beta chain was counted at least ten times. This CDR3 comprises 15 residues. The germline CDR1 and CDR2 sequences are MGHRA and YSYEKL. The V end lost 0 bases, the J end lost 3 bases, and 11 bases lay between the germline ends. This specimen belongs to a study of tumor-infiltrating lymphocytes in oesophageal squamous cell carcinoma. TCRdb used MiXCR to reprocess the PCR reads, holding one entry per CDR3 protein. The sample contains 15,000 to 20,000 distinct CDR3 sequences, approximately 46% of which appear only once. Material: normal esophageal tissue next to the tumor. This receptor was identified in a female donor with esophageal squamous cell carcinoma. V is TRBV4-1 and J is TRBJ1-2; TRBD1 is a possible D gene (5 bases). The CDR3 spells CASSQDLLGDYGYTF. DNA for the CDR3: TGCGCCAGCAGCCAAGATCTGCTGGGGGACTATGGCTACACCTTC.